Below are 22 T cell receptor beta chains sequenced from a single sample in a study of CD8 T cells in ankylosing spondylitis. TCRdb redid the calling of the 5' RACE reads with MiXCR, one entry per CDR3 protein. The profile shows just over 350,000 distinct CDR3 sequences, 20% to 25% of them singletons. The specimen was blood, either unsorted or a sorted T cell fraction (not recorded which). These receptors all come from a male donor with ankylosing spondylitis or in good health (not recorded which).

The sample holds many counts of this clonotype. The chain is built from TRBV27 and TRBJ2-7; 9 bases are a match to TRBD1. The CDR3 runs to 13 residues. Germline CDR1 reads MNHEY; CDR2 reads SMNVEV (reference sequence). V lost 6 bases to trimming and J lost 4 bases; unmatched junction nucleotides: 4. DNA for the CDR3: TGTGCCAGCAGCTCGGGGACAGGGTACGAGCAGTACTTC. Protein product: CASSSGTGYEQYF.

This rearrangement joins TRBV25-1 to TRBJ1-1; 10 bases align to TRBD1. Germline CDR1 reads MGHDK; CDR2 reads SYGVNS. This CDR3 is 14 amino acids long. J lost 4 bases, V lost 4 bases, and 3 bases had no gene match. In DNA, the CDR3 is TGTGCCAGCAGTGGCCGGGACAGGGGCACTGAAGCTTTCTTT. This translates into CASSGRDRGTEAFF. The variable domain in full, with the rest retrieved from reference TRBV25-1 and TRBJ1-1, is EADIYQTPRYLVIGTGKKITLECSQTMGHDKMYWYQQDPGMELHLIHYSYGVNSTEKGDLSSESTVSRIRTEHFPLTLESARPSHTSQYLCASSGRDRGTEAFFGQGTRLTVV.

This clonotype was seen a few times. The rearrangement links TRBV6-1 to TRBJ1-5; TRBD1 agrees at 9 bases. The CDR3 is 16 residues long. V was pared by 6 bases and J by 6 bases, with 12 bases of the junction left unmatched. CDR1 is MNHNS and CDR2 is SASEGT in the germline V gene. DNA for the CDR3: TGTGCCAGCAGCAGGATCGACAGGGGGTGGGCTCAGCCCCAGCATTTT. Residues: CASSRIDRGWAQPQHF.

V usage is TRBV3-1 and J usage is TRBJ2-3, with 9 bases fitting TRBD2. The V segment lost 5 bases and the J segment 2 bases; nucleotides outside the gene matches: 8. The CDR3 is 16 amino acids. Germline lookup yields CDR1 LGHDT and CDR2 YNNKEL (reference sequence). The CDR3 sequence is CASSMERGAPTDTQYF. For the CDR3, the DNA is TGTGCCAGCAGCATGGAGCGGGGGGCGCCCACAGATACGCAGTATTTT.

The gene calls are TRBV20-1 and TRBJ2-1; D gene uncertain. The V end lost 0 bases, the J end lost 8 bases, and 11 bases lay between the germline ends. From germline, CDR1 is DFQATT and CDR2 SNEGSKA (reference sequence). The CDR3 runs 13 residues. CDR3 region: CSARDRLVDEQFF. DNA of the CDR3: TGCAGTGCTAGAGATCGTTTAGTGGATGAGCAGTTCTTC.

This clonotype showed up just a few times. This chain connects TRBV12-3 or TRBV12-4 to TRBJ1-1; D not certain. The CDR3 runs to 13 residues. Trimming left V 6 bases short and J 11 bases short, with 19 bases between. The CDR3: CASSDGSSGYAFF. The CDR3 coding sequence is TGTGCCAGCAGCGACGGGTCATCGGGTTATGCTTTCTTT.

There are a few counts of this clonotype. This rearrangement joins TRBV12-3 or TRBV12-4 to TRBJ2-5, with D hard to call. The CDR3 is 17 amino acids. V shed 7 bases and J shed 5 bases, with 26 bases lying between them. CDR3 DNA sequence: TGTGCCAGCACCCTATCAGACGCGCCGTTTTCGAGGGAGACCCAGTACTTC. The encoded protein is CASTLSDAPFSRETQYF.

The chain carries TRBV19 and TRBJ1-5; D is uncertain. The CDR3 runs 15 residues. Trimming stripped 5 bases from V and 2 bases from J, with 13 bases between. CDR1 is LNHDA and CDR2 is SQIVND in the germline V gene (reference sequence). CDR3 sequence reads: CASSPEGLGNQPQHF. The CDR3 region has the DNA TGTGCCAGTAGTCCGGAGGGTTTGGGCAATCAGCCCCAGCATTTT.

The chain employs TRBV4-1 and TRBJ2-5, with D perhaps matching TRBD1 (6 bases). The CDR3 is 16 amino acids. Germline CDR1 and CDR2: MGHRA and YSYEKL. V dropped 0 bases and J dropped 4 bases, with 15 bases sitting between them. The chain's CDR3 is CASSQEGNRAPETQYF. The DNA for the CDR3 is TGCGCCAGCAGCCAAGAAGGGAACAGGGCCCCAGAGACCCAGTACTTC.

The rearrangement links TRBV29-1 to TRBJ2-4; D assignment may be TRBD1 or TRBD2 (5 bases each). The CDR3 spans 12 residues. Germline CDR1 and CDR2: SQVTM and ANQGSEA. V was clipped by 3 bases and J by 9 bases, with 12 bases between them. The CDR3 is CSVDSAGGIQYF. CDR3 in DNA: TGCAGCGTTGACAGCGCTGGGGGCATTCAGTACTTC.

This chain links TRBV14 with TRBJ2-1; tentative D call: TRBD2 (5 bases). V lost 3 bases to trimming and J lost 5 bases, with 11 bases between them. CDR3 length: 14 amino acids. The V gene's germline CDR1 is SGHDN and CDR2 FVKESK. The DNA for the CDR3 is TGTGCCAGCAGCCATTGGGGAGAGGACAATGAGCAGTTCTTC. It is translated as CASSHWGEDNEQFF.

With respect to this clonotype: One junction end does not reproduce the germline sequence, and a read error may be involved. The CDR3: CSASTGITSSEQYF. CDR3 bases: TGCAGTGCCTCTACCGGGATAACGTCCTCCGAGCAGTACTTC. V is TRBV20-1 and J is TRBJ2-7; maybe TRBD2 (5 bases). Germline V gives CDR1 DFQATT, CDR2 SNEGSKA (reference sequence). There are 14 residues in the CDR3.

The CDR3 region has the DNA TGTGCCAGCAGCCAAGAGGGGGGGGCGGCCTCCTACAATGAGCAGTTCTTC. Protein sequence: CASSQEGGAASYNEQFF. The chain combines TRBV3-1 with TRBJ2-1; D may be TRBD2 (7 bases). V was trimmed by 0 bases and J by 0 bases, leaving 12 bases between them. Germline-derived CDR1 and CDR2 are LGHDT and YNNKEL (reference sequence). The CDR3 runs to 17 residues.

The table lists this clonotype with a count of one. The genes are TRBV7-9 and TRBJ2-1; D might be TRBD1 (5 bases). CDR1 is SEHNR and CDR2 is FQNEAQ in the germline V gene (reference sequence). Deletions cut 7 bases from V and 3 bases from J, with 16 bases between. This CDR3 is 15 amino acids long. The CDR3 DNA follows: TGTGCCAGCACCCAGGGCTTGGATCTCTACAATGAGCAGTTCTTC. It encodes CASTQGLDLYNEQFF.

Only a few counts were recorded for this clonotype. The gene calls are TRBV7-9 and TRBJ2-7; 7 nucleotides line up with TRBD1. The CDR3 has 17 amino acids. Germline V CDR1 and CDR2: SEHNR, FQNEAQ (reference sequence). V was pared by 4 bases and J by 0 bases, with 12 bases of the junction left unmatched. CDR3 nucleotide sequence: TGTGCCAGCAGCTCCCTAGGGACAGCCTCCCTCTCCTACGAGCAGTACTTC. This translates into CASSSLGTASLSYEQYF.

The genes are TRBV4-2 and TRBJ2-1, with D unclear. Germline CDR1 is LGHNA and CDR2 is YNFKEQ. Trimming removed 0 bases at V and 6 bases at J, with 18 bases between. CDR3 length: 17 amino acids. The CDR3 here is CASSQDYGSGDGNEQFF. CDR3 bases: TGTGCCAGCAGCCAAGATTACGGCAGTGGGGATGGCAATGAGCAGTTCTTC.

The CDR3 region is CASSAGQESSYNSPLHF. CDR3 sequence (DNA): TGTGCCAGCAGTGCCGGACAGGAAAGCTCCTATAATTCACCCCTCCACTTT. This rearrangement joins TRBV6-1 to TRBJ1-6; 7 nucleotides agree with TRBD1. This CDR3 region has 17 residues. CDR1 MNHNS and CDR2 SASEGT come from the germline V gene. With 4 bases clipped from V and 0 bases from J, the junction kept 6 bases outside the gene matches.

This clonotype was picked up one time. The chain has TRBV12-3 or TRBV12-4 and TRBJ1-2; no definite D call. The ends were cut back, 10 bases at V and 8 bases at J, with 20 bases in the middle. The CDR3 is made up of 13 amino acids. This chain's CDR3 is CATIITGRVGYTF. The DNA of the CDR3 is TGTGCCACCATCATAACGGGGAGGGTCGGCTACACCTTC.

This sequence joins TRBV7-9 and TRBJ2-1; 7 positions match TRBD2. V shed 5 bases and J 6 bases; nucleotides not matched to a gene: 4. The CDR3 spans 13 residues. Germline assignment: CDR1 SEHNR and CDR2 FQNEAQ (reference sequence). The chain's CDR3 is CASSVGLRNEQFF. The CDR3 nucleotides read TGTGCCAGCAGCGTGGGACTACGCAATGAGCAGTTCTTC.

This clonotype has just a few counts. The chain is built from TRBV12-3 or TRBV12-4 and TRBJ1-5; D possibly corresponds to TRBD1 (5 bases). This CDR3 is built from 13 residues. V lost 11 bases to trimming and J lost 2 bases, with 13 bases between them. This CDR3 reads CASQGEGNQPQHF. In DNA form, the CDR3 reads TGTGCCTCCCAGGGCGAGGGCAATCAGCCCCAGCATTTT.

This clonotype was detected only a few times. The chain combines TRBV12-3 or TRBV12-4 with TRBJ2-7; 8 positions match TRBD2. The length of the CDR3 is 13 residues. J lost 7 bases, V lost 6 bases, and 8 bases had no gene match. Here the CDR3 DNA reads TGTGCCAGCAGAATTAGCGGGGCTATGGAGCAGTACTTC. It yields the protein CASRISGAMEQYF.

This clonotype was seen a handful of times. The genes are TRBV7-9 and TRBJ2-1, with 11 bases lining up with TRBD1. V was clipped by 3 bases and J by 7 bases; unmatched bases: 5. The CDR3 spans 15 residues. Germline values: CDR1 SEHNR, CDR2 FQNEAQ (reference sequence). CDR3: CASSFGTGGVNEQFF. CDR3 DNA sequence: TGTGCCAGCAGCTTCGGGACAGGGGGTGTTAATGAGCAGTTCTTC.